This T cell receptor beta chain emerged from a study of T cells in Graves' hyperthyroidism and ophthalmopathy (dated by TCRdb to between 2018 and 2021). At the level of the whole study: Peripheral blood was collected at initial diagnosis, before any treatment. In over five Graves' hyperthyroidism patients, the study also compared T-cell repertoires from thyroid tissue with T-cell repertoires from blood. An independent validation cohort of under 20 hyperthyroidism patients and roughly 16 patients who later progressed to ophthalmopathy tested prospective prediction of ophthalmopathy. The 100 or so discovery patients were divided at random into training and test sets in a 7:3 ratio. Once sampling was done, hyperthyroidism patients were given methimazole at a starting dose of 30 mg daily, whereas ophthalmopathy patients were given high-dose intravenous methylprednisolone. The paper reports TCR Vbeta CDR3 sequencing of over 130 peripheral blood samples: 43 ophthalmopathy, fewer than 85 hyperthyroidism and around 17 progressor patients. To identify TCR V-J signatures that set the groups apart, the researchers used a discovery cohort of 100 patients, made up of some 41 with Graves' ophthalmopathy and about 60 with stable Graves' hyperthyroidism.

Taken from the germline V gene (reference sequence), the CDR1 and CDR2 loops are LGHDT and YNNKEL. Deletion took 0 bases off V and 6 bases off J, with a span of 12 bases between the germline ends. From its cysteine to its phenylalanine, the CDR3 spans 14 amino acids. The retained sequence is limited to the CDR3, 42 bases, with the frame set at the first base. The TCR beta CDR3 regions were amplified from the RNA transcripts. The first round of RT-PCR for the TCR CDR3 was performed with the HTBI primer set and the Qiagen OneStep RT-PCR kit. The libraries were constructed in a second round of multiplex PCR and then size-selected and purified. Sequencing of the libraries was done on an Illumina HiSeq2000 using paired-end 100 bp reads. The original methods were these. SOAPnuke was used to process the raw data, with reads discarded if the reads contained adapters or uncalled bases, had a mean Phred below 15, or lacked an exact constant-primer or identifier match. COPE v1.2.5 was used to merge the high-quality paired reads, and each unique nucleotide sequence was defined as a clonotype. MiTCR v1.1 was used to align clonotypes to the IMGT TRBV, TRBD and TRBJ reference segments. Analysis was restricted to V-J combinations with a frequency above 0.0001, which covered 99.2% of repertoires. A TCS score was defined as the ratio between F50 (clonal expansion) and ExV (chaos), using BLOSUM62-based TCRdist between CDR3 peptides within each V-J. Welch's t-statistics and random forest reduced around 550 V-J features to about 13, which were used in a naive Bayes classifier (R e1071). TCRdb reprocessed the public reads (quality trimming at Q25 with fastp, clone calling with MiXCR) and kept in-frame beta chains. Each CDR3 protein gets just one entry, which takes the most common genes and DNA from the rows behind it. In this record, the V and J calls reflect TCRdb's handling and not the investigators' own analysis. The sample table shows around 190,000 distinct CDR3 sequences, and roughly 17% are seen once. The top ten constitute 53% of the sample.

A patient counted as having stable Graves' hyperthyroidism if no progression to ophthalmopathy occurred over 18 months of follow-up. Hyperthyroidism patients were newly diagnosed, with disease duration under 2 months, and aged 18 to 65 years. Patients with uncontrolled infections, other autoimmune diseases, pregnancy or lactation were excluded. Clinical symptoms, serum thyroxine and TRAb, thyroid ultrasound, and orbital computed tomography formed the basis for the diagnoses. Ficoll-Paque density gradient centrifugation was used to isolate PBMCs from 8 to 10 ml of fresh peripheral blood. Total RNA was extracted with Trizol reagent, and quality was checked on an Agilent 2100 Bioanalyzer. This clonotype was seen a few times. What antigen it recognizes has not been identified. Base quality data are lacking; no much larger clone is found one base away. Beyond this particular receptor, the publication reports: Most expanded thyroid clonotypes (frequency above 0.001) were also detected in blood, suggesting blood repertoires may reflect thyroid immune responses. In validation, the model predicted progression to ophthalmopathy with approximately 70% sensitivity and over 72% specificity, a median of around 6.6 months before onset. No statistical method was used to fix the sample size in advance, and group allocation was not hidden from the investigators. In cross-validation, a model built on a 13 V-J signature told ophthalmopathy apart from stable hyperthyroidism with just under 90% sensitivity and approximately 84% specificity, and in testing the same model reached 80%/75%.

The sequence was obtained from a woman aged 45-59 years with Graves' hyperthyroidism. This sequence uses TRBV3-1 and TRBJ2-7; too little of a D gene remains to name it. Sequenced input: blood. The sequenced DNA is TGTGCCAGCAGCCAAGATTTGTTAGGTTTCGAGCAGTACTTC. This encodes CASSQDLLGFEQYF.